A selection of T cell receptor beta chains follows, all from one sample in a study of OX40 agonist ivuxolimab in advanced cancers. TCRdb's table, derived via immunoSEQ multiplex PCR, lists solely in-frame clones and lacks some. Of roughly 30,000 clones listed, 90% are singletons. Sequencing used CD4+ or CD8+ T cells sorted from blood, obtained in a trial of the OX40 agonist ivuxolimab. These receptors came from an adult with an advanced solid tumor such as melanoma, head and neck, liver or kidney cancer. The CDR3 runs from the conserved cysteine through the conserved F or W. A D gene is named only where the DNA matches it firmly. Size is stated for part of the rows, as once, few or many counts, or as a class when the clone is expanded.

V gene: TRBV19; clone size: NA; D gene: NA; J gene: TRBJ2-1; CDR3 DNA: TGTGCCAGTAGTATTGGTGACAATGAGCAGTTCTTC; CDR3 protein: CASSIGDNEQFF
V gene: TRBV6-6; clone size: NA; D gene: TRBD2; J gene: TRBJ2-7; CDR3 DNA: TGTGCCAGCAGTTATGGACTAGCGGTCTACGAGCAGTACTTC; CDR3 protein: CASSYGLAVYEQYF
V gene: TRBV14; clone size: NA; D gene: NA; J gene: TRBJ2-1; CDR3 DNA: TGTGCCAGCAGCCAGCTGGGGGGTAGGGGCTTCGATGAGCAGTTCTTC; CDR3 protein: CASSQLGGRGFDEQFF
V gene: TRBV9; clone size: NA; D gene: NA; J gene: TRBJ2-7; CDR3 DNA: TGTGCCAGCAGCGAAGGACTTCCTCCCTACGAGCAGTACTTC; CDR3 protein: CASSEGLPPYEQYF
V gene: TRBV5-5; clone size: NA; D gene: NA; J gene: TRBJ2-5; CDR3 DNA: TGTGCCAGCGGCGCACCCGGCGTGGGCGAGACCCAGTACTTC; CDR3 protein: CASGAPGVGETQYF
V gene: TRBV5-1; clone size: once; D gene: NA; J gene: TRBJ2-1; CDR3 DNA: TGCGCCAGCAGCTTCCCCATTGGGACCTCCAATGCATACAATGAGCAGTTCTTC; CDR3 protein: CASSFPIGTSNAYNEQFF
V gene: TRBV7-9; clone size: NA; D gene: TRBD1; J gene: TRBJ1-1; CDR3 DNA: TGTGCCAGCAGCCCTGTCGACAGGGGGGTGACTGAAGCTTTCTTT; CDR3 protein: CASSPVDRGVTEAFF
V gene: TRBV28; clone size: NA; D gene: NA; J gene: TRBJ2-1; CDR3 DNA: TGTGCCAGCAGTTTGGTGGCAGGGGCCTACAATGAGCAGTTCTTC; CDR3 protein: CASSLVAGAYNEQFF
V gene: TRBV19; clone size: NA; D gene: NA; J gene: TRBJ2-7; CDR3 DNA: TGTGCCAGTAGTTCCGGCTTAAGGGGGACCTACGAGCAGTACTTC; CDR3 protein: CASSSGLRGTYEQYF
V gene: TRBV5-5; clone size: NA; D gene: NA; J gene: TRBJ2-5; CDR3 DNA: TGTGCCAGCAGCTTATCCTCCCTGAATGGGGAGACCCAGTACTTC; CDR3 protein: CASSLSSLNGETQYF
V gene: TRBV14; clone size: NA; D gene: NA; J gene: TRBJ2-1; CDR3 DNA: TGTGCCAGCAGCCAAGGCGTTAGCTCCTACAATGAGCAGTTCTTC; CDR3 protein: CASSQGVSSYNEQFF
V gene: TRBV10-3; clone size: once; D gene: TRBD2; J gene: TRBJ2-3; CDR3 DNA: TGTGCCATCAGCAGCGGGGGATTTAGCACAGATACGCAGTATTTT; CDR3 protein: CAISSGGFSTDTQYF
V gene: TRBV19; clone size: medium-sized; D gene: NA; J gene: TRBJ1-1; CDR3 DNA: TGTGCCAGTAGTATAGTAGGGGGATCAACTTCTGAAGCTTTCTTT; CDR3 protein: CASSIVGGSTSEAFF
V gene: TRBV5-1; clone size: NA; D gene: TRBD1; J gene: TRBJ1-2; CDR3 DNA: TGCGCCAGCAGCCCCGACAGGGATGGCTACACCTTC; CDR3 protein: CASSPDRDGYTF
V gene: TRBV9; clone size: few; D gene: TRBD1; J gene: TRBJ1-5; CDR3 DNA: TGTGCCAGCAGCGGGGGACAGGGGGCAGGCCAGCCCCAGCATTTT; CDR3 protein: CASSGGQGAGQPQHF
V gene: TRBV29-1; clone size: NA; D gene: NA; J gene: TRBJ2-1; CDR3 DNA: TGCAGCGTCAGTCCCAACAGGGATGAGCAGTTCTTC; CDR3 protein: CSVSPNRDEQFF
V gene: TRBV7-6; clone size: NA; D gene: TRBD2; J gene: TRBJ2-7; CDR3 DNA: TGTGCCAGCAGCTTAGAGGTTCTGGGAGGGCTAGCGGGAGACGAGCAGTACTTC; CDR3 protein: CASSLEVLGGLAGDEQYF
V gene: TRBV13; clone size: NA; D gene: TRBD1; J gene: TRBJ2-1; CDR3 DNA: TGTGCCAGCTTCCTACAGGGGGCTTTCTACAATGAGCAGTTCTTC; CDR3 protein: CASFLQGAFYNEQFF
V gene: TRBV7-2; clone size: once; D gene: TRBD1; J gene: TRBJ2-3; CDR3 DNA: TGTGCCAGCAGGGGGGACAGGCGCACAGATACGCAGTATTTT; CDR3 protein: CASRGDRRTDTQYF
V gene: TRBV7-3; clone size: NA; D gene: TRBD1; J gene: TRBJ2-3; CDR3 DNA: TGTGCCAGCAGCTCCTTAACCAGGGGGCGAGGCACAGATACGCAGTATTTT; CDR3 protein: CASSSLTRGRGTDTQYF
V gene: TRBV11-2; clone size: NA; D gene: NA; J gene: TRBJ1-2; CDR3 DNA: TGTGCCAGCAGCGACCACAGGCGGATCTATGGCTACACCTTC; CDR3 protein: CASSDHRRIYGYTF
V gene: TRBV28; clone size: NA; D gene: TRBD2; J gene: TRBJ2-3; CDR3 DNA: TGTGCCAGCGGGATACCCCGGGGGGTTACGCAGTATTTT; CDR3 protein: CASGIPRGVTQYF
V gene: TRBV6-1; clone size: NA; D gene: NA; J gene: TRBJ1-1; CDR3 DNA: TGTGCCCCCAGGGGCCATGAAGCTTTCTTT; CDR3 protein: CAPRGHEAFF
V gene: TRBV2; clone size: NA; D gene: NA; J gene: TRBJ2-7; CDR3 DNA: TGTGCCAGCATTCCGGGGCAGTTCGATTACGAGCAGTACTTC; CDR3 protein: CASIPGQFDYEQYF
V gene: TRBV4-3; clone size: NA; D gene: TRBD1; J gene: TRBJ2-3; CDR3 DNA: TGCGCCAGCAGCCAAGGGACAGGGGTCACAGATACGCAGTATTTT; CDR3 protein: CASSQGTGVTDTQYF
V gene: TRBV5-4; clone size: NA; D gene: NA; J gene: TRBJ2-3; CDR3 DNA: TGTGCCAGCAGGGGGACCAAATCGAGCACAGATACGCAGTATTTT; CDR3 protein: CASRGTKSSTDTQYF
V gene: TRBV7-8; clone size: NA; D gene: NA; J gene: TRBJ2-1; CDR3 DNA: TGTGCCAGCAGCTTATTTTCAGGGAATGAGCAGTTCTTC; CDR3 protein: CASSLFSGNEQFF
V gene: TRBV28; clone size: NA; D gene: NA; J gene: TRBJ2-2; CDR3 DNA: TGTGCCAGCAGTTTAGTGGACTGGGCCTCCCCCGGGGAGCTGTTTTTT; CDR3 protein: CASSLVDWASPGELFF
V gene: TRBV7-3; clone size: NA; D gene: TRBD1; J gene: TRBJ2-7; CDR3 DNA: TGTGCCAGCAGCTTAATGGGACAGGGGGTCGAAGAGCAGTACTTC; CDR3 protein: CASSLMGQGVEEQYF
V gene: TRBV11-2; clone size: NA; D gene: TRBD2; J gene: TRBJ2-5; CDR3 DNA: TGTGCCAGCAGTTGGACTAGTCGGCAAGAGACCCAGTACTTC; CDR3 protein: CASSWTSRQETQYF
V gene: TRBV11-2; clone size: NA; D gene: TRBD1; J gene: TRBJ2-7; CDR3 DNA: TGTGCCAGCAGCGCCGGACAGGGGGCGAGCGAGCAGTACTTC; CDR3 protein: CASSAGQGASEQYF
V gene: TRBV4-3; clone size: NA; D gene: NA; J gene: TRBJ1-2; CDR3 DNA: TGCGCCAGCAGCCAAGAAGGTCTCCATCATGGCTACACCTTC; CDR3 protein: CASSQEGLHHGYTF
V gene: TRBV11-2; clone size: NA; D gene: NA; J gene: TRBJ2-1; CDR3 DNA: TGTGCCAGCACCCCAGCTGGGGGCTACAATGAGCAGTTCTTC; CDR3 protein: CASTPAGGYNEQFF
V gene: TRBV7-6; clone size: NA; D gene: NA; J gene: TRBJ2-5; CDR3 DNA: TGTGCCAGCAGCTCCGGGATCCAAGAGACCCAGTACTTC; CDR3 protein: CASSSGIQETQYF
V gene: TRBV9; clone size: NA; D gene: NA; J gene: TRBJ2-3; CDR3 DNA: TGTGCCAGCAGCGTAGAAGGAGTCACAGATACGCAGTATTTT; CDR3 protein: CASSVEGVTDTQYF
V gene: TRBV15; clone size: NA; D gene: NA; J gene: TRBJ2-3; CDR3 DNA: TGTGCCACCAGCAGCCGGACGGAGGCGACGCAGTATTTT; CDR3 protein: CATSSRTEATQYF
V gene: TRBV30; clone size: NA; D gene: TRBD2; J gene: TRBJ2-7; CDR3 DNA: TGTGCCTGGAGTGTCGAGACTAGCGGGAGGCCCGAGCAGTACTTC; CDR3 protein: CAWSVETSGRPEQYF
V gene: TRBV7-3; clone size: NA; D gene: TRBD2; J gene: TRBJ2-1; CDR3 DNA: TGTGCCAGCAGCTTAAGCGGGAGTAAGGGTAGGGCCTACAATGAGCAGTTCTTC; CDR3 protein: CASSLSGSKGRAYNEQFF
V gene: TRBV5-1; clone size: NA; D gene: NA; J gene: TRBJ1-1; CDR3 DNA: TGCGCCAGCAGCTTGGAACCATCGAGTACTGAAGCTTTCTTT; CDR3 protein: CASSLEPSSTEAFF
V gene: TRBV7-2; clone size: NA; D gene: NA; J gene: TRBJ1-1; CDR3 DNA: TGTGCCAGCAGCTTCCCCAGGGGGAACACTGAAGCTTTCTTT; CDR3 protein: CASSFPRGNTEAFF
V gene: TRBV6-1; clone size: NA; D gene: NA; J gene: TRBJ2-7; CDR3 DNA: TGTGCCAGCAGTGAAGGGCAGGCTTACGAGCAGTACTTC; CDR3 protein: CASSEGQAYEQYF